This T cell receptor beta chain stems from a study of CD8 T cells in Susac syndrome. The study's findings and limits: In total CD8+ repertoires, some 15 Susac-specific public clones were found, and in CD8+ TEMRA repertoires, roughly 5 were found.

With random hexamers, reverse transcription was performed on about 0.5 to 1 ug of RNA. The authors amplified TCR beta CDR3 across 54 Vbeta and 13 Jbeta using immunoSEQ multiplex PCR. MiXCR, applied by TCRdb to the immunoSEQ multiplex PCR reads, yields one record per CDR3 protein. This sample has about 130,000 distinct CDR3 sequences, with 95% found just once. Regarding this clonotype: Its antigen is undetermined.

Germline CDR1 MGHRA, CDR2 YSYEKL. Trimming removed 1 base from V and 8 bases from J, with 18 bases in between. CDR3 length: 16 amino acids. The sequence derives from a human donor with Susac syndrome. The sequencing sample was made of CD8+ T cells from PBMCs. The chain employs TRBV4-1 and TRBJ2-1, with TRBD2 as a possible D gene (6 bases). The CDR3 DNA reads TGCGCCAGCAGCCAAGTTGCGGGGAGTAGTGGGTATGAGCAGTTCTTC. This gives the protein CASSQVAGSSGYEQFF.